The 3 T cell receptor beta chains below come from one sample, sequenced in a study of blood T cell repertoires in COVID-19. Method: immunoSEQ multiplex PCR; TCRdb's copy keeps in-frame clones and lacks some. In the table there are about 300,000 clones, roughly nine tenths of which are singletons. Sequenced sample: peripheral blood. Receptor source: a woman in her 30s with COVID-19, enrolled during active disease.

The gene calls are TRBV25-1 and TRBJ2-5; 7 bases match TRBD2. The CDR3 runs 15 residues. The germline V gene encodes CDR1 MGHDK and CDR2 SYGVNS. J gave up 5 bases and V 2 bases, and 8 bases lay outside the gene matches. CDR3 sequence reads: CASSELAGVGETQYF. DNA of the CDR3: TGTGCCAGCAGTGAACTTGCGGGAGTAGGGGAGACCCAGTACTTC.

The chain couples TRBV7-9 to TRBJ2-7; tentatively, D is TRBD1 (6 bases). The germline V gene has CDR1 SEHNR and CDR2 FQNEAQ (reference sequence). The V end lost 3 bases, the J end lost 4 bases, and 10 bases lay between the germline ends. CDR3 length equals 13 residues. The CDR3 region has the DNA TGTGCCAGCAGCTTGGGGGACATTTACGAGCAGTACTTC. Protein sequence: CASSLGDIYEQYF.

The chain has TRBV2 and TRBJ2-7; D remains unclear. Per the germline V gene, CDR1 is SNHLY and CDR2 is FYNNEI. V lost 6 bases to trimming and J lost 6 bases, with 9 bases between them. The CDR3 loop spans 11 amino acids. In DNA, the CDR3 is TGTGCCAGCAGACAGAGTCGCGAGCAGTACTTC. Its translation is CASRQSREQYF. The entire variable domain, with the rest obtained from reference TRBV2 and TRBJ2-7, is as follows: EPEVTQTPSHQVTQMGQEVILRCVPISNHLYFYWYRQILGQKVEFLVSFYNNEISEKSEIFDDQFSVERPDGSNFTLKIRSTKLEDSAMYFCASRQSREQYFGPGTRLTVT.